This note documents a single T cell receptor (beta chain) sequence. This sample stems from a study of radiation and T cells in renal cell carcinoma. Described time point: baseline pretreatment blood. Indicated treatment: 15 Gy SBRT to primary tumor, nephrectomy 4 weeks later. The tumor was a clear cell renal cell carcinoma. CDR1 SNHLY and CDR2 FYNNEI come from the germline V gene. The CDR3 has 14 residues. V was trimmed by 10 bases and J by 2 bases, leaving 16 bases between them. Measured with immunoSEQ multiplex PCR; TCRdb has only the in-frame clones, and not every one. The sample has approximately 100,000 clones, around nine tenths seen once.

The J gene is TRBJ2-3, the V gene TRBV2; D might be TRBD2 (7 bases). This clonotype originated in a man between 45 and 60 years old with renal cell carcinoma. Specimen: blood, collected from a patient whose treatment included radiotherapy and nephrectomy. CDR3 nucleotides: TGTGCCACCCGGGGAGGGGGTGACACAGATACGCAGTATTTT. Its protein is CATRGGGDTDTQYF.